What follows are 15 T cell receptor beta chains derived from one specimen sequenced in a study of blood T cell repertoires in COVID-19. Repertoires were generated with immunoSEQ multiplex PCR, while TCRdb's copy carries only in-frame clones and drops some. The repertoire holds around 250,000 clones, over 75% seen once, with approximately 9.6% in the top ten. The sequenced sample was PBMCs or T cells enriched from blood (not recorded which). Receptor source: a woman aged 45 to 65 with acute COVID-19.

The CDR3 region has the DNA TGTGCCAGCAGTTACCGGGAATCTCCTGCAGATACGCAGTATTTT. It yields the protein CASSYRESPADTQYF. The chain has TRBV6-5 and TRBJ2-3; D perhaps matches TRBD2 (5 bases). CDR1 is MNHEY and CDR2 is SVGAGI in the germline V gene. The CDR3 has 15 amino acids. Trimming took 2 bases from V and 4 from J, leaving 13 bases between them.

The chain uses TRBV4-2 and TRBJ1-5; D not resolved. Germline V gives CDR1 LGHNA, CDR2 YNFKEQ. CDR3 length: 15 amino acids. V was trimmed by 0 bases and J by 6 bases, leaving 12 bases between them. The CDR3, as DNA: TGTGCCAGCAGCCAAGATTCCGGGTTTAGTCAGCCCCAGCATTTT. Translating it yields CASSQDSGFSQPQHF.

The chain combines TRBV10-3 with TRBJ2-3; 11 positions agree with TRBD2. Germline CDR1 ENHRY, CDR2 SYGVKD. Trimming took 11 bases from V and 5 from J; bases not matched to a gene: 18. The CDR3 is 17 residues long. The CDR3 bases are TGTGCCTCGGAGGCTACTAGCGGGGGCATCAAGGGAGATACGCAGTATTTT. It yields the protein CASEATSGGIKGDTQYF.

The rearrangement links TRBV2 to TRBJ1-1, with D perhaps TRBD1 (6 bases). Germline CDR1 SNHLY, CDR2 FYNNEI. The V and J ends lost 9 bases and 4 bases respectively, with 18 bases between them. This CDR3 region has 14 residues. CDR3 DNA sequence: TGTGCCAGTGTAGGGGGTTCGGGGTCCACTGAAGCTTTCTTT. Amino acid sequence: CASVGGSGSTEAFF.

The chain carries TRBV18 and TRBJ2-3; a weak D match, TRBD1 (6 bases). In germline, CDR1 is KGHSH, CDR2 LQKENI. The CDR3 spans 16 residues. Trimming shortened V by 5 bases and J by 0 bases, and 15 bases separated the two germline ends. DNA for the CDR3: TGTGCCAGCTCAAACCAGCAGGGGACCAGCACAGATACGCAGTATTTT. It codes for CASSNQQGTSTDTQYF.

This sequence joins TRBV2 and TRBJ1-5; D might be TRBD1 (6 bases). Looked up from germline, CDR1 is SNHLY and CDR2 is FYNNEI. The V gene lost 3 bases and the J gene lost 0 bases, with 9 bases spanning the gap. CDR3 length: 15 residues. In DNA form, the CDR3 reads TGTGCCAGCAGTGATGGGACATATAGCAATCAGCCCCAGCATTTT. This sequence encodes CASSDGTYSNQPQHF.

Turning to this clone: Other DNA variants within this sample encode the same CDR3. The J gene is TRBJ1-1, the V gene TRBV6-5; D remains unclear. Germline V lookup: CDR1 MNHEY, CDR2 SVGAGI. V was cut by 6 bases and J by 2 bases, with 7 bases left in between. This CDR3 has 12 amino acids. The CDR3 loop reads CASSYRNTEAFF. The CDR3 DNA follows: TGTGCCAGCAGCTATAGAAACACTGAAGCTTTCTTT.

V usage is TRBV5-1 and J usage is TRBJ1-1; 8 bases line up with TRBD1. J was trimmed by 6 bases and V by 4 bases; bases with no gene match: 11. The CDR3 has 15 residues. Germline V gene data show CDR1 as SGHRS and CDR2 as YFSETQ. The CDR3 protein is CASSPSQGAQAEAFF. The CDR3 coding sequence is TGCGCCAGCAGCCCTAGTCAGGGGGCTCAAGCTGAAGCTTTCTTT.

The gene calls are TRBV4-3 and TRBJ2-5; the D gene is possibly TRBD2 (6 bases). Germline-derived CDR1 and CDR2 are LGHNA and YSLEER. The CDR3 length is 17 residues. The ends were cut back, 1 base at V and 2 bases at J, with 17 bases in the middle. The DNA of the CDR3 is TGCGCCAGCAGCCAAGGGCGGGGAGGCAGGGCACAAGAGACCCAGTACTTC. This sequence encodes CASSQGRGGRAQETQYF.

The gene calls are TRBV7-3 and TRBJ1-1, with D tentatively TRBD1 (6 bases). The V end lost 10 bases, the J end lost 5 bases, and 20 bases lay between the germline ends. The CDR3 loop spans 14 amino acids. Germline CDR1 SGHTA, CDR2 FQGTGA. The CDR3 DNA follows: TGTGCCAACCCGAGTCGGGGGGCGAATACTGAAGCTTTCTTT. Protein product: CANPSRGANTEAFF.

The chain is built from TRBV30 and TRBJ1-3; D is unclear. The CDR3 consists of 13 residues. V lost 4 bases and J 2 bases, leaving 9 bases between the germline ends. Germline V gene sequence: CDR1 GTSNPN, CDR2 SVGIG (reference sequence). CDR3 DNA sequence: TGTGCCTGGACGAGTGGGCCTGGAAACACCATATATTTT. It specifies CAWTSGPGNTIYF.

The chain is built from TRBV18 and TRBJ1-4; D remains ambiguous. The V gene lost 4 bases and the J gene lost 0 bases, with 9 bases spanning the gap. This CDR3 has 15 residues. In germline, CDR1 is KGHSH, CDR2 LQKENI. DNA of the CDR3: TGTGCCAGCTCACTTCTGGGAGCAACTAATGAAAAACTGTTTTTT. It is translated as CASSLLGATNEKLFF. Filled out from reference TRBV18 and TRBJ1-4, the complete variable domain reads NAGVMQNPRHLVRRRGQEARLRCSPMKGHSHVYWYRQLPEEGLKFMVYLQKENIIDESGMPKERFSAEFPKEGPSILRIQQVVRGDSAAYFCASSLLGATNEKLFFGSGTQLSVL.

This clone has a handful of counts. CDR3: CSVLIRGSTTYNEQFF. The CDR3 DNA is TGCAGCGTGCTGATCAGGGGTTCGACGACATACAATGAGCAGTTCTTC. The genes are TRBV29-1 and TRBJ2-1, with a weak D call TRBD1 (6 bases). The V and J ends lost 6 bases and 4 bases respectively, with 22 bases between them. Germline loops: CDR1 SQVTM, CDR2 ANQGSEA. The CDR3 has 16 amino acids.

This chain joins TRBV3-1 (or the pseudogene TRBV3-2) and TRBJ2-7; 9 positions agree with TRBD2. The CDR3 sequence is 14 residues long. V was clipped by 4 bases and J by 6 bases; unmatched bases: 7. The germline gives CDR1 LGHDT, CDR2 YNNKEL (reference sequence). CDR3 in DNA: TGTGCCAGCAGCCCTCCGGGACTAGCAGGCGAGCAGTACTTC. This codes for CASSPPGLAGEQYF.

This chain links TRBV19 with TRBJ1-5; maybe TRBD1 (6 bases). Germline V gives CDR1 LNHDA, CDR2 SQIVND (reference sequence). Deletions cut 5 bases from V and 4 bases from J, with 9 bases between. The CDR3 consists of 13 residues. DNA for the CDR3: TGTGCCAGTAGTGGGACACAGAATCAGCCCCAGCATTTT. It yields the protein CASSGTQNQPQHF. The full variable domain, its missing parts supplied by reference TRBV19 and TRBJ1-5, is DGGITQSPKYLFRKEGQNVTLSCEQNLNHDAMYWYRQDPGQGLRLIYYSQIVNDFQKGDIAEGYSVSREKKESFPLTVTSAQKNPTAFYLCASSGTQNQPQHFGDGTRLSIL.